The 5 T cell receptor beta chains given below trace back to one sample, sequenced in a study of PD-L1 blockade in urothelial cancer. The table came from immunoSEQ multiplex PCR; TCRdb's copy has only in-frame clones and leaves some out. The table shows roughly 60,000 clones, with around 79% occurring only once. The sample was PBMCs, taken around atezolizumab (anti-PD-L1) treatment. The source is a man in his 70s with urothelial cancer.

This clone was seen just once. The V and J genes are TRBV6-1 and TRBJ2-5, with 9 bases identical to TRBD2. V trimming: 4 bases; J trimming: 7 bases; junction bases outside the gene matches: 19. The CDR3 is 18 amino acids. Germline values: CDR1 MNHNS, CDR2 SASEGT. CDR3 protein: CASSAATGLASEKGTQYF. DNA for the CDR3: TGTGCCAGCAGTGCAGCTACGGGACTAGCCTCCGAGAAGGGGACCCAGTACTTC.

The chain uses TRBV19 and TRBJ2-5, with 11 bases aligning to TRBD2. This CDR3 has 18 amino acids. CDR1 is LNHDA and CDR2 is SQIVND in the germline V gene (reference sequence). The ends lost 2 bases at V and 3 bases at J; junction bases unmatched: 11. The CDR3 DNA is TGTGCCAGTAGTATAACGGGGACTAGCGGCCTAGTAAAAGAGACCCAGTACTTC. It yields the protein CASSITGTSGLVKETQYF. The full variable domain, in which reference TRBV19 and TRBJ2-5 provide the parts outside the CDR3, is DGGITQSPKYLFRKEGQNVTLSCEQNLNHDAMYWYRQDPGQGLRLIYYSQIVNDFQKGDIAEGYSVSREKKESFPLTVTSAQKNPTAFYLCASSITGTSGLVKETQYFGPGTRLLVL.

This rearrangement joins TRBV9 to TRBJ1-2, with D hard to call. The germline V and J ends were trimmed by 0 bases and 0 bases, with 9 bases remaining between them. Germline V gene sequence: CDR1 SGDLS, CDR2 YYNGEE. This CDR3 is 15 amino acids long. The CDR3 coding sequence is TGTGCCAGCAGCGTAGGCGTAGACTCTAACTATGGCTACACCTTC. This gives the protein CASSVGVDSNYGYTF.

CDR3 DNA: TGTGCCAGTAGTACCCGTACAGCGGGAGGGCCCAATGAGCAGTTCTTC. This codes for CASSTRTAGGPNEQFF. The J gene is TRBJ2-1, the V gene TRBV19, with 10 bases matching TRBD2. The junction had 9 bases not matched to a gene; V was cut back by 4 bases and J by 6 bases. From germline, CDR1 is LNHDA and CDR2 SQIVND (reference sequence). The CDR3 covers 16 residues.

The J gene is TRBJ2-7, the V gene TRBV6-1; 9 nucleotides align to TRBD1. CDR3 length equals 13 residues. Germline CDR1 and CDR2: MNHNS and SASEGT. Trimming took 6 bases from V and 4 from J; bases not matched to a gene: 4. CDR3 nucleotide sequence: TGTGCCAGCAGACTACAGGGGGCTTACGAGCAGTACTTC. It specifies CASRLQGAYEQYF.